This T cell receptor beta chain was found in a study of blood T cells in healthy people across ages. Findings and caveats of the study: Long-lived donors had more naive CD4+ cells and higher diversity than aged donors. The study found TCR beta diversity correlated strongly with naive T cell percentage.

Of note for this clonotype: Its antigen is not identified.

The CDR3 is 19 residues long. J lost 1 base, V lost 5 bases, and 14 bases had no gene match. The V gene's germline CDR1 is SEHNR and CDR2 FQNEAQ (reference sequence). For the second PCR, which ran for about 7 to 11 cycles, a sample-barcoded 5' primer and a J-beta primer mix were used. One entry per CDR3 protein results from TCRdb running MiXCR on the 5' RACE reads. The table includes hundreds of thousands of distinct CDR3 sequences, about 56% detected once. Sequenced sample: blood. The TCR sequence derives from a man between 40 and 49 years old in good health. This chain uses TRBV7-9 with TRBJ2-4; 10 bases are shared with TRBD2. The CDR3 is CASSQNFGLAGAAKNIQYF. The CDR3 region has the DNA TGTGCCAGCAGCCAAAATTTCGGCCTAGCGGGAGCGGCCAAAAACATTCAGTACTTC.